These T cell receptor beta chains were read from a single sample in a study of blood T cells in healthy people across ages. From the 5' RACE reads, TCRdb called clonotypes with MiXCR, one entry per CDR3 protein. The table lists about 570,000 distinct CDR3 sequences, approximately 27% of them singletons. Sequenced sample: blood. Every receptor here comes from a woman aged 70-85 years in good health. Both conserved end residues are part of each CDR3. Each record gives: clone size, V gene, D gene, J gene, CDR3 protein, CDR3 DNA. D genes are given only for firm matches. Not all rows give a size; the values are once, few, many and, for expanded clones, a class.

>once|TRBV9|NA|TRBJ2-2
CASSVGTAPGRELFF
TGTGCCAGCAGCGTAGGGACAGCCCCCGGGAGGGAGCTGTTTTTT
>few|TRBV20-1|TRBD1|TRBJ1-2
CSAREAGGGGGYTF
TGCAGTGCTAGAGAGGCAGGGGGCGGTGGTGGCTACACCTTC
>few|TRBV5-1|TRBD2|TRBJ2-5
CASSQTPSGAETQYF
TGCGCCAGCAGCCAAACTCCTAGCGGTGCGGAGACCCAGTACTTC
>few|TRBV7-8|TRBD2|TRBJ2-3
CASSSPPTSGGRYAQYF
TGTGCCAGCAGCTCGCCACCGACTAGCGGGGGGCGATATGCGCAGTATTTT
>NA|TRBV5-4|TRBD1|TRBJ2-5
CASSPTGGALQETQYF
TGTGCCAGCAGCCCGACAGGGGGCGCGTTACAAGAGACCCAGTACTTC
>NA|TRBV20-1|TRBD1|TRBJ2-7
CSARGRDRGMPSSYEQYF
TGCAGTGCTAGAGGCCGGGACAGGGGGATGCCTAGCTCCTACGAGCAGTACTTC
>NA|TRBV20-1|TRBD1|TRBJ1-4
CSARAGGTGDEKLFF
TGCAGTGCTAGAGCTGGAGGGACAGGAGATGAAAAACTGTTTTTT
>NA|TRBV12-3/TRBV12-4|NA|TRBJ2-7
CASSLKGGFYEQYF
TGTGCCAGCAGTCTCAAGGGAGGATTCTACGAGCAGTACTTC
>NA|TRBV20-1|NA|TRBJ1-1
CSATGQTNTEAFF
TGCAGTGCCACCGGACAAACGAACACTGAAGCTTTCTTT
>NA|TRBV29-1|NA|TRBJ2-3
CSVDAGTDTQYF
TGCAGCGTTGACGCAGGGACCGATACGCAGTATTTT
>NA|TRBV19|NA|TRBJ1-5
CASSVSRGPQHF
TGTGCCAGTAGCGTATCGAGGGGGCCCCAGCATTTT
>NA|TRBV15|NA|TRBJ1-4
CATSRDLRQGHEKLFF
TGTGCCACCAGCAGAGATTTAAGGCAGGGCCACGAAAAACTGTTTTTT
>NA|TRBV29-1|NA|TRBJ1-2
CSVEEGHLGGGYTF
TGCAGCGTTGAAGAAGGGCACCTAGGGGGTGGCTACACCTTC
>NA|TRBV5-1|TRBD1|TRBJ2-7
CASSFSEGQGYEQYF
TGCGCCAGCAGCTTTTCCGAGGGACAGGGCTACGAGCAGTACTTC
>few|TRBV5-1|NA|TRBJ2-1
CASSPVPVNEQFF
TGCGCCAGCAGCCCCGTCCCGGTTAATGAGCAGTTCTTC
>NA|TRBV4-1|NA|TRBJ1-1
CASSQEGGRFAFF
TGCGCCAGCAGCCAAGAGGGGGGCAGGTTTGCTTTCTTT
>few|TRBV20-1|TRBD2|TRBJ2-2
CSARDWTSGDTGELFF
TGCAGTGCTAGAGATTGGACTAGCGGGGACACCGGGGAGCTGTTTTTT
>NA|TRBV7-2|TRBD1|TRBJ1-4
CASSLTGQGGREKLFF
TGTGCCAGCAGCTTAACGGGACAGGGGGGGCGAGAAAAACTGTTTTTT
>NA|TRBV14|NA|TRBJ1-4
CASSQDPSARGKLFF
TGTGCCAGCAGCCAAGACCCGTCTGCCCGCGGAAAACTGTTTTTT
>NA|TRBV3-1|NA|TRBJ2-1
CASSQRGLGEQFF
TGTGCCAGCAGCCAACGGGGGTTAGGTGAGCAGTTCTTC
>few|TRBV19|NA|TRBJ2-6
CASSRDGYSGANVLTF
TGTGCCAGTAGTAGGGACGGCTACTCTGGGGCCAACGTCCTGACTTTC
>once|TRBV10-2|NA|TRBJ1-2
CASSVIRTGNYGYTF
TGCGCCAGCAGTGTAATCAGGACGGGAAACTATGGCTACACCTTC
>NA|TRBV12-3/TRBV12-4|NA|TRBJ1-3
CASSLTARNTIYF
TGTGCCAGCAGTTTGACAGCGAGAAACACCATATATTTT
>NA|TRBV7-8|TRBD1|TRBJ1-1
CASSFSARGFTEAFF
TGTGCCAGCAGCTTCTCGGCCAGGGGGTTCACTGAAGCTTTCTTT